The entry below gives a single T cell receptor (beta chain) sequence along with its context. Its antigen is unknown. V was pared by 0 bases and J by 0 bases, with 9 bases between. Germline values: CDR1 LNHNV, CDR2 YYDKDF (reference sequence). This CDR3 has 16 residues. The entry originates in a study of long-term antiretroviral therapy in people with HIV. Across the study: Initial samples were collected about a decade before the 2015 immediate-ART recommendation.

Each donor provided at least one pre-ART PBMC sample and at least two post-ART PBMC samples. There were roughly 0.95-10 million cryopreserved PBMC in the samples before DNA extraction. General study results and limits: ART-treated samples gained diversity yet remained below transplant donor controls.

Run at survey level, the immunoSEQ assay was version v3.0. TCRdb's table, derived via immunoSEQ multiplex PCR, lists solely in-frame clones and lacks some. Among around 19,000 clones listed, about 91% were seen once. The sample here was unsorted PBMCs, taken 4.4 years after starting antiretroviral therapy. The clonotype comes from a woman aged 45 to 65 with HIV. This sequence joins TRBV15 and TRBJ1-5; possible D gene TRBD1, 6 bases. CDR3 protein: CATSREGAPSNQPQHF. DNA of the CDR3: TGTGCCACCAGCAGAGAGGGGGCGCCTAGCAATCAGCCCCAGCATTTT.